Each of the 9 T cell receptor beta chains below was sequenced from the same sample in a study of blood T cell repertoires in COVID-19. The assay was immunoSEQ multiplex PCR, and TCRdb's table has in-frame clones only and misses some. The sample holds nearly 65,000 clones, about 88% seen once. Sequencing was carried out using peripheral blood. All receptors come from a human donor in a cohort sampled during active COVID-19.

This chain connects TRBV28 to TRBJ1-2; D call uncertain. V lost 6 bases and J lost 4, with 12 bases in between. CDR1 and CDR2 from the germline V gene are MDHEN and SYDVKM. The CDR3 is 13 amino acids. CDR3 amino acids: CASSLQFTYGYTF. CDR3 sequence (DNA): TGTGCCAGCAGCTTACAGTTTACCTATGGCTACACCTTC.

This clone was recorded a few times. This chain links TRBV7-9 with TRBJ2-1; perhaps TRBD2 as D (6 bases). The CDR3 totals 15 residues. V was cut by 4 bases and J by 3 bases, with 13 bases left in between. Germline V gene sequence: CDR1 SEHNR, CDR2 FQNEAQ (reference sequence). In DNA form, the CDR3 reads TGTGCCAGCAGCTCCGGGGACTTCTACTACAATGAGCAGTTCTTC. Translation: CASSSGDFYYNEQFF.

The V call is TRBV29-1, the J call TRBJ2-7, with 7 bases fitting TRBD2. This CDR3 contains 11 residues. Germline loops: CDR1 SQVTM, CDR2 ANQGSEA. The CDR3 DNA sequence: TGCAACCCAGGGAGGGCGGAAGAGCAGTACTTC. Translated: CNPGRAEEQYF.

This clone was seen once. V is TRBV3-1 (or the pseudogene TRBV3-2) and J is TRBJ2-7, with 12 bases that match TRBD2. This CDR3 is built from 17 residues. V was clipped by 3 bases and J by 0 bases; unmatched bases: 6. From germline, CDR1 is LGHDT and CDR2 YNNKEL (reference sequence). CDR3 residues: CASSQQTSGGSSYEQYF. DNA of the CDR3: TGTGCCAGCAGCCAGCAGACTAGCGGGGGCAGCTCCTACGAGCAGTACTTC.

The table lists this clone with a few counts. CDR3 sequence (DNA): TGTGCCAGCAGTTTATACGGGTGGAGCGGCGGTGAAAAACTGTTTTTT. This codes for CASSLYGWSGGEKLFF. This chain uses TRBV27 with TRBJ1-4; D gene uncertain. Germline V CDR1 and CDR2: MNHEY, SMNVEV (reference sequence). This CDR3 has 16 residues. V dropped 1 base and J dropped 7 bases, with 16 bases sitting between them.

This clone came up once. This sequence joins TRBV9 and TRBJ1-6; 9 bases agree with TRBD1. Unmatched junction bases numbered 12, after V lost 2 bases and J lost 3 bases. This CDR3 has 19 residues. Germline V lookup: CDR1 SGDLS, CDR2 YYNGEE. CDR3 bases: TGTGCCAGCAGCGTCGGACAGGGGACCTATCCCCTCTATAATTCACCCCTCCACTTT. This sequence encodes CASSVGQGTYPLYNSPLHF. Supplemented by reference TRBV9 and TRBJ1-6, the full variable domain reads DSGVTQTPKHLITATGQRVTLRCSPRSGDLSVYWYQQSLDQGLQFLIQYYNGEERAKGNILERFSAQQFPDLHSELNLSSLELGDSALYFCASSVGQGTYPLYNSPLHFGNGTRLTVT.

The chain combines TRBV29-1 with TRBJ1-1, with D uncertain. The length of the CDR3 is 8 residues. CDR1 SQVTM and CDR2 ANQGSEA come from the germline V gene. Between the trimmed V and J ends, which lost 6 bases and 11 bases, there was a span of 7 bases. The CDR3 sequence: CSVPEAFF. Written as DNA, the CDR3 is TGCAGCGTCCCCGAGGCTTTCTTT. Drawing the rest from reference TRBV29-1 and TRBJ1-1, the complete variable domain is SAVISQKPSRDICQRGTSLTIQCQVDSQVTMMFWYRQQPGQSLTLIATANQGSEATYESGFVIDKFPISRPNLTFSTLTVSNMSPEDSSIYLCSVPEAFFGQGTRLTVV.

A single count supports this clone. V is TRBV3-1 (or the pseudogene TRBV3-2) and J is TRBJ1-4; D is perhaps TRBD1 (5 bases). Germline V gene sequence: CDR1 LGHDT, CDR2 YNNKEL (reference sequence). Trimming took off 5 bases at V and 4 bases at J, with 20 bases between the two ends. The CDR3 length is 17 residues. For the CDR3, the DNA is TGTGCCAGCAGCGACCCCCTCTTAGGGGCCTTTAATGAAAAACTGTTTTTT. Translation gives CASSDPLLGAFNEKLFF.

This clone was seen a few times. CDR3 DNA sequence: TGTGCCAGCAGGCCTACTAGCGGCTACTCCTACGAGCAGTACTTC. Translation: CASRPTSGYSYEQYF. The chain is built from TRBV5-4 and TRBJ2-7; 8 positions match TRBD2. Germline lookup yields CDR1 SGHNT and CDR2 YYREEE (reference sequence). The CDR3 runs to 15 residues. V lost 5 bases, J lost 0 bases, and 7 bases stayed unmatched. Complete variable domain (other parts from reference TRBV5-4 and TRBJ2-7): ETGVTQSPTHLIKTRGQQVTLRCSSQSGHNTVSWYQQALGQGPQFIFQYYREEENGRGNFPPRFSGLQFPNYSSELNVNALELDDSALYLCASRPTSGYSYEQYFGPGTRLTVT.